Listed here is a single T cell receptor beta chain. Trimming cost V 4 bases and J 4 bases; bases outside gene matches: 9. Per the germline V gene, CDR1 is SGDLS and CDR2 is YYNGEE. The CDR3 has 16 residues. In the original processing: Reference gene primer amplification gave estimated nucleated cell counts. Sequenced by immunoSEQ multiplex PCR; TCRdb stores in-frame clones only, minus some. The D gene and trimming were derived from the DNA, and the V and J assignments and clone size from that table. Here the sample spans a few hundred thousand clones, 87% being singletons. The sample originates from a study of blood T cell repertoires in COVID-19. Turning to the study itself: Nucleic acid was either cDNA or gDNA, and it came from T cells, B-cell-depleted T cells, or PBMCs.

The sample taken for sequencing was peripheral blood. The sequence was collected from a woman in her fifties or sixties who had recovered from COVID-19. The chain carries TRBV9 and TRBJ1-1; 11 bases fit TRBD1. This chain's CDR3 is CASSPGTGGRGTEAFF. The CDR3 DNA follows: TGTGCCAGCAGCCCCGGGACAGGGGGTAGGGGCACTGAAGCTTTCTTT.